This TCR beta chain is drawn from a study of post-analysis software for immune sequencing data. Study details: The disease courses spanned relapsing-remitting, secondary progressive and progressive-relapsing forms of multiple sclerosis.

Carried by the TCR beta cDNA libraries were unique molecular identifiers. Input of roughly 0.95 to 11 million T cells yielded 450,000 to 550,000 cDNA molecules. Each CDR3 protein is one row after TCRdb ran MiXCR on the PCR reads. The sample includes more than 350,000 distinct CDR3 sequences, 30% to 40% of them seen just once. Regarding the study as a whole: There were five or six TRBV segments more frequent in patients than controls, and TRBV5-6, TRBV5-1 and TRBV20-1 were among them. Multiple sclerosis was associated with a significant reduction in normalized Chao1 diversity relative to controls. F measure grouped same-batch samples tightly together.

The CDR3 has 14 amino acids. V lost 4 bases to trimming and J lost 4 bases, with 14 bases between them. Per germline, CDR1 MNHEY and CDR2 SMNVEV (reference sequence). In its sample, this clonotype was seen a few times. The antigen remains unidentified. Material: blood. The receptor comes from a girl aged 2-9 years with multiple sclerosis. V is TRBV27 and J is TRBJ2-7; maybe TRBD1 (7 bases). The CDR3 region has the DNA TGTGCCAGCAGTTATCAGGGGGGCGCATACGAGCAGTACTTC. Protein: CASSYQGGAYEQYF.